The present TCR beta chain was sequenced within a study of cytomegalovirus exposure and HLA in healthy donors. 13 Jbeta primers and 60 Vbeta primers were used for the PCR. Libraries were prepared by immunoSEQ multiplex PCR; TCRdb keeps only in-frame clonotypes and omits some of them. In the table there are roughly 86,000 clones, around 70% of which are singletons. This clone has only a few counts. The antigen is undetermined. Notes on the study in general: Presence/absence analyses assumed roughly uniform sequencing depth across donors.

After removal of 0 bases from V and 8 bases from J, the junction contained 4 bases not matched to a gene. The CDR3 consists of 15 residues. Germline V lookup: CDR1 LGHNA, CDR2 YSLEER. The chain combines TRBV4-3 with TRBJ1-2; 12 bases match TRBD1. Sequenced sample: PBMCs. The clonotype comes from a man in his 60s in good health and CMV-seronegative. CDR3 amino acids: CASSQDGTGGRGYTF. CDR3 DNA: TGCGCCAGCAGCCAAGATGGGACAGGGGGCAGGGGCTACACCTTC.